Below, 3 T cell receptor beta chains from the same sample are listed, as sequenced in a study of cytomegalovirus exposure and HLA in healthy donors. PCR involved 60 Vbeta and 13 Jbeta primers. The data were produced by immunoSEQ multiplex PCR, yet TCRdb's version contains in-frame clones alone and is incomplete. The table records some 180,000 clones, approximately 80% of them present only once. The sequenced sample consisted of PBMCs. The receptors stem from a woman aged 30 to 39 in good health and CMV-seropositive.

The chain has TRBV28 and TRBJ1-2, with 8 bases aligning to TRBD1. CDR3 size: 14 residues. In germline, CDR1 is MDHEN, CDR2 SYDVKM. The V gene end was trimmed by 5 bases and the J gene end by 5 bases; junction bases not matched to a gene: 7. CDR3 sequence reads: CASSPTGAPYGYTF. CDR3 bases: TGTGCCAGCAGTCCGACAGGGGCCCCTTATGGCTACACCTTC.

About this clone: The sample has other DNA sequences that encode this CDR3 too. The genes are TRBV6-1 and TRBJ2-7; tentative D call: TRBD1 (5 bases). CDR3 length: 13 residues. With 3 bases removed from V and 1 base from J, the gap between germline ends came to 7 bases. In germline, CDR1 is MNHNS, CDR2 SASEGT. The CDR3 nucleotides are TGTGCCAGCAGTGAGGCAGGGTCCTACGAGCAGTACTTC. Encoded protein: CASSEAGSYEQYF.

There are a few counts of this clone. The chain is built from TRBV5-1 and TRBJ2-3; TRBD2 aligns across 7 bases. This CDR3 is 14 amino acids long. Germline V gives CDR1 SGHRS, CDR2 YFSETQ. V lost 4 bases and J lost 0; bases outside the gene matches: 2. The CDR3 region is CASSVGGSTDTQYF. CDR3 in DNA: TGCGCCAGCAGCGTCGGGGGGAGCACAGATACGCAGTATTTT.